The rows below give T cell receptor beta chains drawn from one sample of a study of T-cell memory formation after mild COVID-19. From the 5' RACE reads, TCRdb called clonotypes with MiXCR, one entry per CDR3 protein. This sample carries around 510,000 distinct CDR3 sequences, 20% to 25% of them seen once, and the ten largest clones take around 7.7%. The sequenced sample was PBMCs or a T cell subset sorted from them (not recorded which). The receptor source for this set is an adult woman who had mild COVID-19 (a few samples of this study predate the infection). Cell type and time point are not known. Each CDR3 is given with its conserved first and last residue. D genes are given only for firm matches. Size is stated for part of the rows, as once, few or many counts, or as a class when the clone is expanded.

v_call	d_call	j_call	clone_size	cdr3_aa	cdr3_nt
TRBV6-5	-	TRBJ1-2	many	CASSYRLGHTNYGYTF	TGTGCCAGCAGTTACCGCTTGGGACATACTAACTATGGCTACACCTTC
TRBV11-1	-	TRBJ1-1	-	CASSLQDLNTEAFF	TGTGCCAGCAGCTTACAGGATTTGAACACTGAAGCTTTCTTT
TRBV7-8	-	TRBJ1-2	few	CASSSTFGGKEGPRYGYTF	TGTGCCAGCAGCTCCACCTTCGGGGGGAAAGAGGGGCCTCGTTATGGCTACACCTTC
TRBV27	-	TRBJ1-2	few	CASSLTIGNRNTF	TGTGCCAGCAGTTTAACGATTGGGAATCGTAACACCTTC
TRBV5-6	TRBD1	TRBJ2-6	-	CASSVYRGLSGANVLTF	TGTGCCAGCAGCGTGTACAGGGGGCTCTCTGGGGCCAACGTCCTGACTTTC
TRBV4-3	-	TRBJ2-3	-	CASSQDFSHRADTQYF	TGCGCCAGCAGCCAAGATTTTAGCCACAGGGCAGATACGCAGTATTTT
TRBV7-9	-	TRBJ1-2	few	CASSSGTLYGYTF	TGTGCCAGCAGCTCGGGGACGCTATATGGCTACACCTTC
TRBV12-3/TRBV12-4	-	TRBJ1-4	few	CASSFDSPRKLFF	TGTGCCAGCAGTTTTGACAGCCCTCGGAAACTGTTTTTT
TRBV21-1	-	TRBJ2-7	once	CASLRLSYEQYF	TGTGCCAGCTTACGGTTATCCTACGAGCAGTACTTC
TRBV27	TRBD2	TRBJ2-5	-	CASSPLGGIGGTQYF	TGTGCCAGCAGCCCTCTGGGGGGGATCGGGGGGACCCAGTACTTC
TRBV5-1	-	TRBJ2-1	few	CASSPGTNHNEQFF	TGCGCCAGCAGCCCGGGGACGAACCACAATGAGCAGTTCTTC
TRBV4-3	TRBD1	TRBJ2-3	-	CASSQDWGDRVPTDTQYF	TGCGCCAGCAGCCAAGATTGGGGAGACAGGGTGCCCACAGATACGCAGTATTTT
TRBV7-3	-	TRBJ2-3	few	CASSLGASPSTDTQYF	TGTGCCAGCAGCTTAGGTGCTAGCCCGAGCACAGATACGCAGTATTTT
TRBV27	TRBD1	TRBJ1-2	-	CASSPHQTGKNYGYTF	TGTGCCAGCAGTCCCCACCAGACAGGGAAGAACTATGGCTACACCTTC
TRBV15	TRBD1	TRBJ1-5	once	CATSSRKDRGNQPQHF	TGTGCCACCAGCAGTAGAAAGGACAGGGGAAATCAGCCCCAGCATTTT
TRBV20-1	TRBD2	TRBJ2-5	few	CSAPSGGNQETQYF	TGCAGTGCTCCTAGCGGGGGGAATCAAGAGACCCAGTACTTC
TRBV7-6	-	TRBJ2-1	many	CASSLTDNEQFF	TGTGCCAGCAGCTTAACCGACAATGAGCAGTTCTTC
TRBV3-1	-	TRBJ2-5	few	CASSQAGPTQETQYF	TGTGCCAGCAGCCAAGCGGGACCCACCCAAGAGACCCAGTACTTC
TRBV27	-	TRBJ2-7	-	CASSLSWGSGSEQYF	TGTGCCAGCAGTTTATCGTGGGGGAGCGGGTCAGAGCAGTACTTC
TRBV4-1	TRBD2	TRBJ2-1	few	CASSQEALTSDEQFF	TGCGCCAGCAGCCAAGAGGCGCTCACTAGCGACGAGCAGTTCTTC
TRBV10-3	TRBD2	TRBJ2-1	few	CAISDSGGAGEQFF	TGTGCCATCAGTGATTCCGGGGGGGCCGGTGAGCAGTTCTTC
TRBV5-1	TRBD1	TRBJ2-2	-	CASRDRTGNGELFF	TGCGCCAGCAGGGATCGGACAGGGAACGGGGAGCTGTTTTTT
TRBV5-1	-	TRBJ1-4	few	CASSLAPTPGVGEKLFF	TGCGCCAGCAGCTTGGCTCCCACCCCCGGGGTTGGTGAAAAACTGTTTTTT
TRBV7-9	-	TRBJ1-3	few	CASSLRPGAALSGNTIYF	TGTGCCAGCAGCTTGAGACCCGGGGCAGCTCTCTCTGGAAACACCATATATTTT
TRBV20-1	TRBD2	TRBJ2-3	-	CSARSLRGLDGTDTQYF	TGCAGTGCTAGGAGTTTACGGGGACTAGATGGCACAGATACGCAGTATTTT
TRBV6-1	-	TRBJ2-6	-	CASTAGSYSGANVLTF	TGTGCCAGCACCGCCGGGAGCTACTCTGGGGCCAACGTCCTGACTTTC
TRBV6-5	TRBD1	TRBJ1-5	-	CADQQGRQPQHF	TGTGCCGATCAACAGGGGAGACAGCCCCAGCATTTT
TRBV6-6	-	TRBJ1-5	-	CASRDQGLSNQPQHF	TGTGCCAGCAGGGACCAGGGACTGAGCAATCAGCCCCAGCATTTT
TRBV24-1	-	TRBJ1-3	-	CATSDFGNTIYF	TGTGCCACCAGTGATTTTGGAAACACCATATATTTT
TRBV20-1	-	TRBJ2-4	many	CSARSSPTAKNIQYF	TGCAGTGCTAGGTCTAGTCCGACAGCCAAAAACATTCAGTACTTC
TRBV4-1	-	TRBJ2-7	few	CASSQEQGYEQYF	TGCGCCAGCAGCCAAGAACAGGGTTACGAGCAGTACTTC
TRBV7-6	-	TRBJ2-1	-	CASSGLEIEQFF	TGTGCCAGCAGCGGGCTTGAGATCGAGCAGTTCTTC
TRBV20-1	-	TRBJ2-3	-	CSARDRGGAHTDTQYF	TGCAGTGCTAGAGATCGTGGGGGGGCCCACACAGATACGCAGTATTTT
TRBV29-1	TRBD2	TRBJ2-3	-	CSVRLAGTTDTQYF	TGCAGCGTTAGACTAGCGGGAACCACAGATACGCAGTATTTT
TRBV20-1	TRBD2	TRBJ2-3	-	CSAGRGLAGTDTQYF	TGCAGTGCGGGGAGGGGACTAGCGGGGACAGATACGCAGTATTTT
TRBV6-2/TRBV6-3	-	TRBJ1-2	few	CASSSTAIYGYTF	TGTGCCAGCAGTTCAACAGCGATCTATGGCTACACCTTC
TRBV7-2	TRBD1	TRBJ1-2	-	CASSGGQGDYGYTF	TGTGCCAGCAGCGGCGGACAGGGGGACTATGGCTACACCTTC
TRBV5-4	-	TRBJ2-1	few	CASSPRGLNEQFF	TGTGCCAGCAGCCCGCGGGGGCTCAATGAGCAGTTCTTC
TRBV15	TRBD1	TRBJ2-7	-	CATRGQGSYEQYF	TGTGCCACCCGGGGACAGGGTTCCTACGAGCAGTACTTC
TRBV3-1	-	TRBJ2-7	few	CASSQASTYEQYF	TGTGCCAGCAGCCAGGCATCAACCTACGAGCAGTACTTC
TRBV3-1	-	TRBJ1-6	-	CDSSLAALGSPLHF	TGTGACAGCAGCCTGGCGGCCCTTGGATCACCCCTCCACTTT
TRBV7-3	-	TRBJ1-1	many	CASSSGGTEAFF	TGTGCCAGCAGCTCAGGAGGCACTGAAGCTTTCTTT
TRBV30	-	TRBJ1-2	few	CAWSASRGGYTF	TGTGCCTGGAGTGCTAGCAGGGGAGGCTACACCTTC
TRBV7-9	TRBD2	TRBJ2-5	many	CASSSGLAEETQYF	TGTGCCAGCAGCTCGGGACTAGCGGAAGAGACCCAGTACTTC
TRBV28	-	TRBJ1-2	few	CASSYWKGPNYGYTF	TGTGCCAGCAGTTATTGGAAGGGGCCGAACTATGGCTACACCTTC